This T cell receptor (beta chain) was identified during a study of CD4+ T cells in melanoma. Study-wide findings and caveats: In melanoma, neoantigen-specific CD4+ T cells reportedly differed in differentiation state. A reported correlation linked neoantigen-specific CD4+ T cells to CD8+, macrophage and B cell function.

Data came from immunoSEQ multiplex PCR; TCRdb stores just in-frame clones and leaves some out. The table includes around 50,000 clones, roughly nine tenths detected once. Comments on this clone: Its specificity is unknown.

Trimming shortened V by 1 base and J by 7 bases, and 13 bases separated the two germline ends. The CDR3 totals 14 residues. From germline, CDR1 is SGHTA and CDR2 FQGNSA. This receptor was obtained from a human donor with melanoma. Input material: peripheral blood. J is TRBJ1-1 and V is TRBV7-2, with D unclear. The CDR3 spells CASSLGLGLDEAFF. The CDR3 DNA follows: TGTGCCAGCAGCTTAGGTCTGGGTCTGGATGAAGCTTTCTTT. Drawing the rest from reference TRBV7-2 and TRBJ1-1, the complete variable domain is GAGVSQSPSNKVTEKGKDVELRCDPISGHTALYWYRQSLGQGLEFLIYFQGNSAPDKSGLPSDRFSAERTGGSVSTLTIQRTQQEDSAVYLCASSLGLGLDEAFFGQGTRLTVV.